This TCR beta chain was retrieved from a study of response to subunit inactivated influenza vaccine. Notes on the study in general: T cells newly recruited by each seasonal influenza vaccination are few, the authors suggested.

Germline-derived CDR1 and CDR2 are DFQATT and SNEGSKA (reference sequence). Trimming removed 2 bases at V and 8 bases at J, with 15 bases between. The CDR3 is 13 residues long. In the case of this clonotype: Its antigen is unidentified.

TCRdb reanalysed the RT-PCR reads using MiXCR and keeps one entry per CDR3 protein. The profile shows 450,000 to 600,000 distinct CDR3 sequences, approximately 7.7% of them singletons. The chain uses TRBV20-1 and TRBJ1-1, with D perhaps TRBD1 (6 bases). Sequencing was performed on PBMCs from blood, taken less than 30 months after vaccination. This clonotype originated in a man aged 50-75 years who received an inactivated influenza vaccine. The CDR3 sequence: CSARLTGSTEAFF. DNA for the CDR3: TGCAGTGCTAGATTGACAGGATCGACGGAAGCTTTCTTT.